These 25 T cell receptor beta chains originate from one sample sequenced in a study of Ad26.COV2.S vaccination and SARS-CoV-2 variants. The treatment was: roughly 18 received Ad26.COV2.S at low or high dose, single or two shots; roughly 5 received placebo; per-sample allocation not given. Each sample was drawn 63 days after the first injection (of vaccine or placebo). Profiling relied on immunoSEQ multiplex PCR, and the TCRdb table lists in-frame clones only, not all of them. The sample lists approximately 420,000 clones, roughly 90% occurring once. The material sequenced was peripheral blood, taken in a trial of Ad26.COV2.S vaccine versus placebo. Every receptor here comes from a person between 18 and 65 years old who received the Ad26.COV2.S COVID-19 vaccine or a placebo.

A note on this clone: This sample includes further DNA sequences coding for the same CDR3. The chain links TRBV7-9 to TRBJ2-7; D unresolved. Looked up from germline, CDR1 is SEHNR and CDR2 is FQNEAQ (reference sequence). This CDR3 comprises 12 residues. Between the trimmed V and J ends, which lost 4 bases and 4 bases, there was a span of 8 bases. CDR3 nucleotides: TGTGCCAGCAGCTACGGAGATTACGAGCAGTACTTC. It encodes CASSYGDYEQYF.

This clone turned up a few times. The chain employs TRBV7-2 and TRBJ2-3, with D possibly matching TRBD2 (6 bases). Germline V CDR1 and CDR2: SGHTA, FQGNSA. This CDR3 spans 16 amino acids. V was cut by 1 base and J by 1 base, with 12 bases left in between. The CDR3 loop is CASSLDTPGGTDTQYF. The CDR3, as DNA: TGTGCCAGCAGCTTAGATACTCCGGGGGGCACAGATACGCAGTATTTT.

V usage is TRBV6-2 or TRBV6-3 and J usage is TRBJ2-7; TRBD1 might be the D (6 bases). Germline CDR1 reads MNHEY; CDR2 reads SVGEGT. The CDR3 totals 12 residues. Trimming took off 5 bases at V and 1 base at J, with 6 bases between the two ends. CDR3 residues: CASSGQSYEQYF. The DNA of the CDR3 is TGTGCCAGCAGTGGACAGTCCTACGAGCAGTACTTC.

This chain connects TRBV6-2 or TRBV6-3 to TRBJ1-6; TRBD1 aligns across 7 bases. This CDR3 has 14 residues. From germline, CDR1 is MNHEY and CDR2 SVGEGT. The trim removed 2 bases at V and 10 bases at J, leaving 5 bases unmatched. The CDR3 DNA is TGTGCCAGCAGTTACGGGACAGCGGCCTCACCCCTCCACTTT. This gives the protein CASSYGTAASPLHF.

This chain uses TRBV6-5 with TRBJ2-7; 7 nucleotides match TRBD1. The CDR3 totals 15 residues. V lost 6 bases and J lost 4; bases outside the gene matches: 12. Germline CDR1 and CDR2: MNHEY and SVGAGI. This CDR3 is CASSYDGTVSYEQYF. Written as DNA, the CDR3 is TGTGCCAGCAGCTACGACGGGACAGTAAGTTACGAGCAGTACTTC.

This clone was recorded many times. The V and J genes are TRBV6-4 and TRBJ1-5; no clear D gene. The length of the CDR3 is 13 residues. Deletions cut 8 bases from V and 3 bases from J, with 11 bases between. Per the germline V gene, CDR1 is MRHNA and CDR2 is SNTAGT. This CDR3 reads CASSQEDNQPQHF. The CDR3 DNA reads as TGTGCCAGCTCTCAGGAAGACAATCAGCCCCAGCATTTT.

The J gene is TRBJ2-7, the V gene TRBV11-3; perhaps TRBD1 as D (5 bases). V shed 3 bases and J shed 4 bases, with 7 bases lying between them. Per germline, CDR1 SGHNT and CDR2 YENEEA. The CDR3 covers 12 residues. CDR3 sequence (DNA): TGTGCCAGCAGCTTCGCAGGGTACGAGCAGTACTTC. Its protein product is CASSFAGYEQYF.

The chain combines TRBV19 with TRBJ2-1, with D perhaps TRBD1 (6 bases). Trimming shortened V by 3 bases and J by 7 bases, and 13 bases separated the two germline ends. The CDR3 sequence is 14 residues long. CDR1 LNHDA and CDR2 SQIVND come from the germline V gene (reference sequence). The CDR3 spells CASSMSGDGNEQFF. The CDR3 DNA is TGTGCCAGTAGTATGTCAGGGGATGGTAATGAGCAGTTCTTC.

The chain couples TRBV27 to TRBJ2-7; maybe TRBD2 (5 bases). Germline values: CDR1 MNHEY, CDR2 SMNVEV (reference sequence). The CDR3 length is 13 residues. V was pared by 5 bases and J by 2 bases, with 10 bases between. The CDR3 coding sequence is TGTGCCAGCAGTAGCGGCAGAGCCTACGAGCAGTACTTC. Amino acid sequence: CASSSGRAYEQYF.

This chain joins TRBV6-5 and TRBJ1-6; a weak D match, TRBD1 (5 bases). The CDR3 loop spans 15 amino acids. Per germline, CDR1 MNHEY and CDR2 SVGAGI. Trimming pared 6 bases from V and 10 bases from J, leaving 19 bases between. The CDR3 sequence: CASRSTGTGISPLHF. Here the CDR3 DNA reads TGTGCCAGCAGATCTACCGGGACTGGAATATCACCCCTCCACTTT.

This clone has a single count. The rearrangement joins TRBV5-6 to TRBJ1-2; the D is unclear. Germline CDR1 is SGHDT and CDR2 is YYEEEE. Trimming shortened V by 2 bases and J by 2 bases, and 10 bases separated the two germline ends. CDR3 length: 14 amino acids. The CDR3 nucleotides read TGTGCCAGCAGCTTTGTACGGGTAAACTATGGCTACACCTTC. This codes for CASSFVRVNYGYTF.

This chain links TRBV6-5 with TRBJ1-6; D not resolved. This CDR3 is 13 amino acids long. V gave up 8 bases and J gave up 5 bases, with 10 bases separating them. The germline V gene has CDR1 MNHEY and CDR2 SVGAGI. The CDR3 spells CASRNPNNSPLHF. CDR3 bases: TGTGCCAGCCGCAATCCCAATAATTCACCCCTCCACTTT.

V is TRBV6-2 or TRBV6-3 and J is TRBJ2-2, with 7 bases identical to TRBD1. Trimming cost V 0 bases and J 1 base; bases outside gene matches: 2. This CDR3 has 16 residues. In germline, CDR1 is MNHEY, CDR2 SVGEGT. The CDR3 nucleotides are TGTGCCAGCAGTTACTCGGGACAGAGGAACACCGGGGAGCTGTTTTTT. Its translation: CASSYSGQRNTGELFF.

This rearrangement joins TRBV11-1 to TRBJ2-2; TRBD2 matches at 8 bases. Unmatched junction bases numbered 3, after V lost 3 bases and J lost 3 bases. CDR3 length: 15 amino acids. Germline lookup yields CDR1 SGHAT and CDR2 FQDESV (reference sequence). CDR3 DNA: TGTGCCAGCAGCTTCGGGGGGGCCCACACCGGGGAGCTGTTTTTT. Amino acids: CASSFGGAHTGELFF.

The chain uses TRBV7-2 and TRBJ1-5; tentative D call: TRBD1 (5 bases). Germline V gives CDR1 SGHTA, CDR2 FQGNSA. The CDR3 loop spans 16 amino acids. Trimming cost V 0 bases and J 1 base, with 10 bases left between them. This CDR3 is CASSLASWGSNQPQHF. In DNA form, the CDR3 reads TGTGCCAGCAGCTTAGCATCTTGGGGGAGCAATCAGCCCCAGCATTTT. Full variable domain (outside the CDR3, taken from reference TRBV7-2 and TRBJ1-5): GAGVSQSPSNKVTEKGKDVELRCDPISGHTALYWYRQSLGQGLEFLIYFQGNSAPDKSGLPSDRFSAERTGGSVSTLTIQRTQQEDSAVYLCASSLASWGSNQPQHFGDGTRLSIL.

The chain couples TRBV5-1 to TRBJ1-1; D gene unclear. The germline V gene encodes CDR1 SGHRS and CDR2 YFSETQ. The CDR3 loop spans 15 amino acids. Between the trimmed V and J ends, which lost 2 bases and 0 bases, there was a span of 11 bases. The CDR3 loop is CASSLNRGMNTEAFF. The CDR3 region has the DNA TGCGCCAGCAGCTTAAACCGCGGCATGAACACTGAAGCTTTCTTT.

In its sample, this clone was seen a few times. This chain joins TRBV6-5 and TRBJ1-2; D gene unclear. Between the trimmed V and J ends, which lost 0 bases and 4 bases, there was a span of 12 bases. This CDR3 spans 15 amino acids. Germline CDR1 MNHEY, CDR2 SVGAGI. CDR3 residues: CASSYSDNSFYGYTF. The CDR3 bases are TGTGCCAGCAGTTACTCTGACAATTCATTCTATGGCTACACCTTC.

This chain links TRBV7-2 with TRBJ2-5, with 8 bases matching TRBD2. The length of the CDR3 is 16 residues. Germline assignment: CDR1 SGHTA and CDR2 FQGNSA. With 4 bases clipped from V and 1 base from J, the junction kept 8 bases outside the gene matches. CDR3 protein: CASSSSGRGVQETQYF. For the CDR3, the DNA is TGTGCCAGCAGCTCCTCCGGGCGGGGGGTCCAAGAGACCCAGTACTTC.

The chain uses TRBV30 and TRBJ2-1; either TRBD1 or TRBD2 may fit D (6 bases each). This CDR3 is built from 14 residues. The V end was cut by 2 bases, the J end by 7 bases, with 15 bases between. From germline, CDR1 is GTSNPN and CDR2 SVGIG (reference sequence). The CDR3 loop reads CAWSLGGRRNEQFF. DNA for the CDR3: TGTGCCTGGAGTTTGGGGGGCCGAAGGAATGAGCAGTTCTTC.

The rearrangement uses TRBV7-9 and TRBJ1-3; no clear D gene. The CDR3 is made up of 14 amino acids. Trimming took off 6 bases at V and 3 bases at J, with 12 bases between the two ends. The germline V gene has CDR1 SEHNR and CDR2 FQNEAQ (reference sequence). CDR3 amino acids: CASRKFPSGNTIYF. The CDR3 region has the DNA TGTGCCAGCAGAAAGTTCCCGAGTGGAAACACCATATATTTT.

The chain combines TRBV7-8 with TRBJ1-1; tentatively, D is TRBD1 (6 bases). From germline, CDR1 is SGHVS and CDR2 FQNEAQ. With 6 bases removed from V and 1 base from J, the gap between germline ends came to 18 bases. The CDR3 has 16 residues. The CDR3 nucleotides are TGTGCCAGCAGTAGGGGGGGGTATGGGGCGAACACTGAAGCTTTCTTT. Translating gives CASSRGGYGANTEAFF.

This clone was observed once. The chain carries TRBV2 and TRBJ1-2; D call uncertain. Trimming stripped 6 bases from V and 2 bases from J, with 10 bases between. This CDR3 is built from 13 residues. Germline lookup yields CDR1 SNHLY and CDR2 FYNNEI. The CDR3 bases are TGTGCCAGCAGACAGTCACCAAACTATGGCTACACCTTC. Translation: CASRQSPNYGYTF.

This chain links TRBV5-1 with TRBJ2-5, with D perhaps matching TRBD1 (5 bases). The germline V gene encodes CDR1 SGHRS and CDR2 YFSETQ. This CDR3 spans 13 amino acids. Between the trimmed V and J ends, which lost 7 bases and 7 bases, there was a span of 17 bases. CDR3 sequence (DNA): TGCGCCAGCCGCGACAGTTTTAAGGTGACCCAGTACTTC. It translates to CASRDSFKVTQYF. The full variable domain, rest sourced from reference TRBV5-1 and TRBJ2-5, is KAGVTQTPRYLIKTRGQQVTLSCSPISGHRSVSWYQQTPGQGLQFLFEYFSETQRNKGNFPGRFSGRQFSNSRSEMNVSTLELGDSALYLCASRDSFKVTQYFGPGTRLLVL.

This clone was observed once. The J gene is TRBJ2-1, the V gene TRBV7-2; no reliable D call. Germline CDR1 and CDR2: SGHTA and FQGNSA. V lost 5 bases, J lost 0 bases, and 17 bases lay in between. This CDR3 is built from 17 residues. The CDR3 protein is CASSPTPGRSSYNEQFF. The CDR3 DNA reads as TGTGCCAGCAGCCCCACGCCTGGCAGAAGCTCCTACAATGAGCAGTTCTTC. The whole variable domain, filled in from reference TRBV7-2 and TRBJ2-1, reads GAGVSQSPSNKVTEKGKDVELRCDPISGHTALYWYRQSLGQGLEFLIYFQGNSAPDKSGLPSDRFSAERTGGSVSTLTIQRTQQEDSAVYLCASSPTPGRSSYNEQFFGPGTRLTVL.

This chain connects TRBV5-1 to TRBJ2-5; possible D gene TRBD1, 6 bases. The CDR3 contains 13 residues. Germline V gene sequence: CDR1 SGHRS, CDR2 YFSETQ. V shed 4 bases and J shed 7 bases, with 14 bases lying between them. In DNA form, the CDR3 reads TGCGCCAGCAGCCCCGAGGTAGGGGGGACCCAGTACTTC. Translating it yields CASSPEVGGTQYF.